Described below is a single TCR beta chain sequence and its context. Its antigen remains unidentified. The final CDR3 position lacks the conserved phenylalanine or tryptophan, pointing to a likely read error. The CD8+CD4-CCR7+CD45RA+ phenotype defined the sorted naive CD8 T cells. The data were taken from a study of molecular identifiers for immune sequencing clone quantification. Previously described methods and listed TCR primers were used for bulk TCR libraries. From the PCR reads, TCRdb called clonotypes with MiXCR, one entry per CDR3 protein. The data contain about 640,000 distinct CDR3 sequences, 20% of them singletons. Study-level findings and limits: Should identical TCR molecules share a barcode, the sizes of highly expanded clones could be underestimated.

Trimming stripped 0 bases from V and 4 bases from J, with 21 bases between. The CDR3 runs to 18 residues. Germline V gives CDR1 MNHNY, CDR2 SVGAGI (reference sequence). This sequence originates from a human donor in good health. Some libraries in this study had Jurkat cell RNA spiked in. This rearrangement joins TRBV6-6 to TRBJ2-5; unclear D gene. Sequencing was done on a sample of naive CD8+ T cells from blood, with Jurkat cell RNA spiked in. As for subset: FACS-sorted CD8+CD4-CCR7+CD45RA+ naive T cells. DNA for the CDR3: TGTGCCAGCAGTTACTCGAGTACGGGTCCGGTTTTCGGAGAGACCCAGTACTGC. Protein product: CASSYSSTGPVFGETQYC.